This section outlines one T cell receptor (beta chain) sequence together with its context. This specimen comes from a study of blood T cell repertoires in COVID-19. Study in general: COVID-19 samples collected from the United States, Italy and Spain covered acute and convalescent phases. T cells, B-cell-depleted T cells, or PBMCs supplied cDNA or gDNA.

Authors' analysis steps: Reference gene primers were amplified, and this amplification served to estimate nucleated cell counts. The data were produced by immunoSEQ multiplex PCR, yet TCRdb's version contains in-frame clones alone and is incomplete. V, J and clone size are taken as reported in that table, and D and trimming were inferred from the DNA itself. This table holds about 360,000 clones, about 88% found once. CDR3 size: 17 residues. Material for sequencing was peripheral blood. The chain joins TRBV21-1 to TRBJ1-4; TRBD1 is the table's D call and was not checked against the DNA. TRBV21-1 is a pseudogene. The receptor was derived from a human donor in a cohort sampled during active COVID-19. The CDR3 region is CASSKVMAPWLNEKLFF. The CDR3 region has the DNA TGTGCCAGCAGCAAAGTTATGGCACCTTGGCTTAATGAAAAACTGTTTTTT.